These 30 T cell receptor beta chains were all obtained from the same sample, sequenced in a study of blood T cell repertoires in COVID-19. Clones were read by immunoSEQ multiplex PCR, and TCRdb kept only the in-frame ones, dropping some. The sample gives about 66,000 clones, 89% of which show up once; 1.4% to 1.5% is in the top ten. Sequencing was done on a sample of peripheral blood. The receptor set was obtained from a man aged 55-75 years with acute or convalescent COVID-19.

J is TRBJ1-2 and V is TRBV7-2; TRBD1 matches at 9 bases. V dropped 7 bases and J dropped 5; count of bases not matched to a gene: 11. This CDR3 has 15 residues. Germline V gene lookup returns CDR1 SGHTA and CDR2 FQGNSA. CDR3 amino acids: CASTPRTGEAYGYTF. In DNA form, the CDR3 reads TGTGCCAGCACCCCCCGGACAGGGGAGGCTTATGGCTACACCTTC.

A word on this clone: The junction and the germline gene differ at one end; a read error may be behind it. The chain carries TRBV11-2 and TRBJ2-7; 12 bases map to TRBD2. The germline gives CDR1 SGHAT, CDR2 FQNNGV. This CDR3 has 14 amino acids. CDR3 region: CASSFRLAGDVRDF. Written as DNA, the CDR3 is TGTGCCAGCAGCTTTAGACTAGCGGGGGACGTAAGAGACTTC.

The V call is TRBV15, the J call TRBJ2-1; 8 nucleotides match TRBD2. Germline V lookup: CDR1 LNHNV, CDR2 YYDKDF (reference sequence). Germline trimming cut 5 bases from V and 1 base from J; bases unmatched to any gene: 16. This CDR3 has 19 amino acids. The CDR3 DNA follows: TGTGCCACCAGCTCCCCCCGGGGCGGGGGGCCCACATCCTACAATGAGCAGTTCTTC. Translation: CATSSPRGGGPTSYNEQFF.

This chain joins TRBV2 and TRBJ1-2; 8 nucleotides agree with TRBD1. The CDR3 contains 14 residues. V dropped 0 bases and J dropped 12; count of bases not matched to a gene: 9. The germline CDR1 and CDR2 sequences are SNHLY and FYNNEI. The CDR3 protein is CASSEARQGRGDTF. The DNA for the CDR3 is TGTGCCAGCAGTGAAGCGAGACAGGGGAGAGGCGACACCTTC.

J is TRBJ2-4 and V is TRBV13, with TRBD1 identical over 7 bases. Germline-derived CDR1 and CDR2 are PRHDT and FYEKMQ (reference sequence). J was trimmed by 7 bases and V by 5 bases; bases with no gene match: 5. This CDR3 spans 13 amino acids. CDR3 nucleotides: TGTGCCAGCAGCCCCACAGGGGCGAACATTCAGTACTTC. This codes for CASSPTGANIQYF.

V is TRBV9 and J is TRBJ1-1; D uncertain. The germline CDR1 and CDR2 sequences are SGDLS and YYNGEE. The CDR3 length is 13 residues. Trimming removed 0 bases at V and 5 bases at J, with 8 bases between. Written as DNA, the CDR3 is TGTGCCAGCAGCGTAGGTCCCTTTACTGAAGCTTTCTTT. It codes for CASSVGPFTEAFF.

The table lists this clone with a count of one. The rearrangement joins TRBV2 to TRBJ2-2; possible D gene TRBD1, 6 bases. The CDR3 is 15 amino acids. Trimming took off 5 bases at V and 7 bases at J, with 17 bases between the two ends. Germline assignment: CDR1 SNHLY and CDR2 FYNNEI. The CDR3: CASSYDTGISGELFF. CDR3 bases: TGTGCCAGCAGTTATGATACAGGGATAAGCGGGGAGCTGTTTTTT.

For the CDR3, the DNA is TGTGCCAGTAGTATCAGGGGGCCTAATGAAAAACTGTTTTTT. Translating gives CASSIRGPNEKLFF. The gene calls are TRBV19 and TRBJ1-4; 8 bases are a match to TRBD1. Trimming at V came to 3 bases and at J to 3 bases, leaving 0 bases not matched to a gene. The germline V gene encodes CDR1 LNHDA and CDR2 SQIVND (reference sequence). The CDR3 extends over 14 amino acids.

The CDR3 sequence: CASSLGQTLNTEAFF. Here the CDR3 DNA reads TGCGCCAGCAGCTTAGGACAGACCCTGAACACTGAAGCTTTCTTT. V usage is TRBV5-1 and J usage is TRBJ1-1, with D perhaps matching TRBD1 (6 bases). CDR1 is SGHRS, CDR2 YFSETQ, per germline. V was clipped by 2 bases and J by 0 bases, with 11 bases between them. The CDR3 spans 15 residues.

The chain is built from TRBV5-4 and TRBJ1-5; 8 nucleotides align to TRBD1. The V gene end was trimmed by 0 bases and the J gene end by 5 bases; junction bases not matched to a gene: 1. The V gene's germline CDR1 is SGHNT and CDR2 YYREEE (reference sequence). The CDR3 has 14 residues. CDR3 in DNA: TGTGCCAGCAGCTTGGACAGGGGGGATCAGCCCCAGCATTTT. Protein product: CASSLDRGDQPQHF.

The chain joins TRBV7-8 to TRBJ1-1, with 8 bases identical to TRBD1. There are 14 residues in the CDR3. Losses at the gene ends were 5 bases for V and 7 bases for J; bases not matched to a gene: 9. In germline, CDR1 is SGHVS, CDR2 FQNEAQ. The CDR3 region has the DNA TGTGCCAGCAGCCCCCAGACAGGGGATGGTGAAGCTTTCTTT. It encodes CASSPQTGDGEAFF.

This chain connects TRBV7-9 to TRBJ2-1, with D unclear. The CDR3 runs to 12 residues. In germline, CDR1 is SEHNR, CDR2 FQNEAQ (reference sequence). The V end was cut by 1 base, the J end by 9 bases, with 7 bases between. Written as DNA, the CDR3 is TGTGCCAGCAGCTTAGTCATTAGTGAGCAGTTCTTC. This translates into CASSLVISEQFF.

This clone was counted a few times. The V gene is TRBV27, the J gene TRBJ2-2, with 16 nucleotides matching TRBD2. The germline V gene encodes CDR1 MNHEY and CDR2 SMNVEV (reference sequence). The CDR3 has 17 residues. V was clipped by 4 bases and J by 8 bases; unmatched bases: 7. The CDR3 sequence is CASSSPGLAGGPGELFF. Here the CDR3 DNA reads TGTGCCAGCAGTTCTCCGGGACTAGCGGGGGGGCCTGGGGAGCTGTTTTTT.

The CDR3 coding sequence is TGTGCCAGCAGCCAAGGGCTGAAAGAGGGCACAGATACGCAGTATTTT. This translates into CASSQGLKEGTDTQYF. V gene TRBV3-1 (or the pseudogene TRBV3-2) combines with J gene TRBJ2-3; no firm D call. The CDR3 runs to 16 residues. In germline, CDR1 is LGHDT, CDR2 YNNKEL (reference sequence). V lost 1 base to trimming and J lost 1 base, with 12 bases between them.

This chain connects TRBV27 to TRBJ2-7; 8 bases line up with TRBD1. V shed 6 bases, J shed 3 bases, and the junction held 7 bases outside the gene matches. The length of the CDR3 is 14 residues. Germline V gene sequence: CDR1 MNHEY, CDR2 SMNVEV (reference sequence). CDR3 region: CASRAGQVFYEQYF. The CDR3 coding sequence is TGTGCCAGCAGGGCGGGACAGGTATTCTACGAGCAGTACTTC.

This clone was counted once. The rearrangement uses TRBV6-5 and TRBJ2-1, with TRBD2 matching over 7 bases. The germline gives CDR1 MNHEY, CDR2 SVGAGI. The CDR3 contains 14 residues. The J segment lost 5 bases and the V segment lost 4 bases, leaving 5 bases of the junction unmatched. The CDR3 sequence: CASSSTAGDNEQFF. The CDR3 coding sequence is TGTGCCAGCAGTTCGACGGCGGGGGACAATGAGCAGTTCTTC.

The sample holds one count of this clone. CDR3 residues: CAIGRGSGGTDTQYF. The DNA of the CDR3 is TGCGCCATCGGGCGGGGTAGCGGGGGCACAGATACGCAGTATTTT. This sequence joins TRBV4-1 and TRBJ2-3, with 8 bases lining up with TRBD2. V was clipped by 10 bases and J by 1 base; unmatched bases: 10. The CDR3 runs to 15 residues. Germline loops: CDR1 MGHRA, CDR2 YSYEKL.

The chain carries TRBV2 and TRBJ1-4; D not certain. The CDR3 totals 12 residues. CDR1 is SNHLY and CDR2 is FYNNEI in the germline V gene. Trimming took 1 base from V and 7 from J, leaving 4 bases between them. CDR3 loop: CASSEGGEKLFF. DNA for the CDR3: TGTGCCAGCAGTGAAGGCGGTGAAAAACTGTTTTTT.

The chain uses TRBV6-1 and TRBJ1-1; D is unclear. Trimming stripped 1 base from V and 1 base from J, with 10 bases between. The length of the CDR3 is 15 residues. The germline gives CDR1 MNHNS, CDR2 SASEGT. DNA of the CDR3: TGTGCCAGCAGTGAAGGGAGACTGAAGAACACTGAAGCTTTCTTT. It is translated as CASSEGRLKNTEAFF.

This clone was recorded only once. For the CDR3, the DNA is TGTGCCAGCAGCTTAGGGCAGGGGGCCTACGAGCAGTACTTC. It encodes CASSLGQGAYEQYF. V usage is TRBV11-2 and J usage is TRBJ2-7, with 7 bases that match TRBD1. CDR1 and CDR2 from the germline V gene are SGHAT and FQNNGV. J lost 2 bases, V lost 1 base, and 2 bases had no gene match. This CDR3 has 14 amino acids.

The chain combines TRBV11-2 with TRBJ1-2; D not certain. V shed 5 bases and J shed 4 bases, with 14 bases lying between them. There are 14 residues in the CDR3. CDR1 is SGHAT and CDR2 is FQNNGV in the germline V gene. CDR3 DNA: TGTGCCAGCAGCCCCCCAGGAAGTACCTATGGCTACACCTTC. Translated, it gives CASSPPGSTYGYTF.

The count of this clone is one. The rearrangement uses TRBV7-2 and TRBJ2-7; 11 nucleotides line up with TRBD2. The CDR3 is made up of 15 amino acids. CDR1 is SGHTA, CDR2 FQGNSA, per germline. V was pared by 6 bases and J by 3 bases, with 7 bases of the junction left unmatched. Here the CDR3 reads CASRRTGTSGYEQYF. CDR3 nucleotide sequence: TGTGCCAGCAGGCGGACCGGGACTAGCGGCTACGAGCAGTACTTC.

The chain carries TRBV23-1 and TRBJ2-7; D perhaps matches TRBD1 (5 bases). TRBV23-1 is filed as an ORF, its function uncertain. V lost 8 bases and J lost 2, with 13 bases in between. The CDR3 length is 13 residues. The CDR3 nucleotides are TGCGCCAGCCTAAGGGGTTTTGCCTACGAGCAGTACTTC. This sequence encodes CASLRGFAYEQYF.

A single count supports this clone. The chain employs TRBV24-1 and TRBJ2-7; 7 nucleotides line up with TRBD1. Germline CDR1 and CDR2: KGHDR and SFDVKD. This CDR3 region has 14 residues. The trim removed 7 bases at V and 2 bases at J, leaving 7 bases unmatched. The CDR3 sequence is CATSGPGQPYEQYF. The DNA for the CDR3 is TGTGCCACCAGCGGACCGGGACAGCCCTACGAGCAGTACTTC.

V and J are TRBV5-1 and TRBJ1-1; TRBD1 aligns across 8 bases. CDR1 and CDR2 (germline): SGHRS, YFSETQ. The CDR3 is 15 residues long. V lost 2 bases to trimming and J lost 5 bases; unmatched junction nucleotides: 8. The CDR3 nucleotides are TGCGCCAGCAGCTTCCGGACAGGGTTTGGGACTGAAGCTTTCTTT. This sequence encodes CASSFRTGFGTEAFF.

The sample holds a few counts of this clone. V gene TRBV9 combines with J gene TRBJ1-2; 10 nucleotides line up with TRBD1. CDR1 and CDR2 from the germline V gene are SGDLS and YYNGEE. This CDR3 spans 16 amino acids. V lost 0 bases, J lost 3 bases, and 5 bases stayed unmatched. DNA of the CDR3: TGTGCCAGCAGCGTAGCTCCTGGACAGGGGGACTATGGCTACACCTTC. Protein sequence: CASSVAPGQGDYGYTF.

V usage is TRBV2 and J usage is TRBJ2-1; perhaps TRBD1 as D (5 bases). This CDR3 has 13 amino acids. Trimming cost V 6 bases and J 4 bases, with 10 bases left between them. The germline V gene encodes CDR1 SNHLY and CDR2 FYNNEI. CDR3 residues: CASSLDSYNEQFF. DNA of the CDR3: TGTGCCAGCAGCCTTGACAGTTACAATGAGCAGTTCTTC.

The rearrangement joins TRBV6-1 to TRBJ1-2; 9 nucleotides agree with TRBD1. The V gene's germline CDR1 is MNHNS and CDR2 SASEGT. This CDR3 is built from 13 residues. Losses at the gene ends were 5 bases for V and 7 bases for J; bases not matched to a gene: 5. CDR3 protein: CASSTDRGSGYTF. DNA for the CDR3: TGTGCCAGCAGTACAGACAGGGGGAGTGGCTACACCTTC.

The chain has TRBV24-1 and TRBJ1-2; 9 bases agree with TRBD1. This CDR3 contains 14 residues. CDR1 and CDR2 (germline): KGHDR, SFDVKD. Trimming removed 3 bases from V and 6 bases from J; junction bases left unmatched: 4. The CDR3 sequence is CATSDAGTGHGYTF. The CDR3 bases are TGTGCCACCAGTGATGCCGGGACAGGGCATGGCTACACCTTC.

This clone has more than one count but fewer than ten. This chain links TRBV5-6 with TRBJ1-2; D possibly corresponds to TRBD1 (5 bases). The length of the CDR3 is 14 residues. Germline V gives CDR1 SGHDT, CDR2 YYEEEE. Trimming took 4 bases from V and 4 from J, leaving 14 bases between them. The CDR3 DNA reads TGTGCCAGCAGCCCGCGACAGTTACGCTATGGCTACACCTTC. Translating gives CASSPRQLRYGYTF. Using reference TRBV5-6 and TRBJ1-2 for the parts outside the CDR3, the full variable domain is DAGVTQSPTHLIKTRGQQVTLRCSPKSGHDTVSWYQQALGQGPQFIFQYYEEEERQRGNFPDRFSGHQFPNYSSELNVNALLLGDSALYLCASSPRQLRYGYTFGSGTRLTVV.